These 13 T cell receptor beta chains were all obtained from the same sample, sequenced in a study of cytomegalovirus exposure and HLA in healthy donors. This table comes from immunoSEQ multiplex PCR, and its TCRdb copy is limited to in-frame clones, with some not included. The profile shows 95,000 to 150,000 clones, roughly 89% of them singletons. The sample was PBMCs. The receptors were sampled from a young woman in good health and CMV-seronegative.

V usage is TRBV6-4 and J usage is TRBJ1-2, with 7 bases matching TRBD1. J lost 7 bases, V lost 0 bases, and 8 bases had no gene match. Germline V gene sequence: CDR1 MRHNA, CDR2 SNTAGT. The CDR3 covers 15 residues. The CDR3 region is CASSDSRRRGTGYTF. The CDR3 nucleotides are TGTGCCAGCAGTGACTCGCGTCGCAGGGGGACTGGCTACACCTTC.

This clone was observed a handful of times. The chain recombines TRBV19 with TRBJ2-7; 7 nucleotides agree with TRBD1. Trimming cost V 1 base and J 3 bases; bases outside gene matches: 3. CDR3 size: 14 residues. The germline V gene encodes CDR1 LNHDA and CDR2 SQIVND (reference sequence). The CDR3 loop is CASSIGQGVYEQYF. The DNA of the CDR3 is TGTGCCAGTAGTATAGGTCAGGGGGTCTACGAGCAGTACTTC. The full variable domain, its missing parts supplied by reference TRBV19 and TRBJ2-7, is DGGITQSPKYLFRKEGQNVTLSCEQNLNHDAMYWYRQDPGQGLRLIYYSQIVNDFQKGDIAEGYSVSREKKESFPLTVTSAQKNPTAFYLCASSIGQGVYEQYFGPGTRLTVT.

The chain is built from TRBV28 and TRBJ2-6, with 10 bases identical to TRBD1. The J segment lost 1 base and the V segment lost 6 bases, leaving 0 bases of the junction unmatched. Germline V gene data show CDR1 as MDHEN and CDR2 as SYDVKM. The CDR3 is 15 residues long. CDR3: CASRGQGSGANVLTF. Written as DNA, the CDR3 is TGTGCCAGCAGGGGACAGGGGTCTGGGGCCAACGTCCTGACTTTC.

A single count supports this clone. V usage is TRBV27 and J usage is TRBJ2-1; 9 bases fit TRBD2. In germline, CDR1 is MNHEY, CDR2 SMNVEV (reference sequence). V shed 3 bases and J 1 base; nucleotides not matched to a gene: 7. The CDR3 runs 17 residues. This CDR3 is CASSLRLAELSYNEQFF. CDR3 in DNA: TGTGCCAGCAGTTTGAGACTAGCGGAATTATCCTACAATGAGCAGTTCTTC.

The gene calls are TRBV19 and TRBJ2-1; D not resolved. V lost 9 bases and J lost 0, with 15 bases in between. CDR1 is LNHDA, CDR2 SQIVND, per germline (reference sequence). The CDR3 sequence is 15 residues long. CDR3 nucleotide sequence: TGTGCCAGCCAAGAGGATGTATACTCCTACAATGAGCAGTTCTTC. The encoded protein is CASQEDVYSYNEQFF.

The chain carries TRBV6-5 and TRBJ2-7; maybe TRBD1 (6 bases). Per germline, CDR1 MNHEY and CDR2 SVGAGI. V was clipped by 4 bases and J by 5 bases, with 18 bases between them. The CDR3 contains 15 residues. CDR3 region: CASSSRDKPTDEQYF. CDR3 bases: TGTGCCAGCAGTTCCCGGGACAAGCCGACGGACGAGCAGTACTTC.

V usage is TRBV5-4 and J usage is TRBJ2-1; no reliable D call. CDR3 length: 15 amino acids. Looked up from germline, CDR1 is SGHNT and CDR2 is YYREEE (reference sequence). V gave up 0 bases and J gave up 3 bases, with 10 bases separating them. The CDR3 here is CASSLARGSYNEQFF. The CDR3 bases are TGTGCCAGCAGCTTGGCGCGTGGTAGCTACAATGAGCAGTTCTTC.

This chain links TRBV9 with TRBJ2-2, with unresolved D. CDR3 length: 15 amino acids. Germline lookup yields CDR1 SGDLS and CDR2 YYNGEE. V was pared by 0 bases and J by 1 base, with 7 bases between. The CDR3 loop is CASSVAGENTGELFF. DNA of the CDR3: TGTGCCAGCAGCGTAGCAGGCGAGAACACCGGGGAGCTGTTTTTT.

This chain uses TRBV7-2 with TRBJ2-3; D is possibly TRBD2 (6 bases). The germline gives CDR1 SGHTA, CDR2 FQGNSA. The V end was cut by 1 base, the J end by 4 bases, with 12 bases between. This CDR3 contains 15 residues. The CDR3 protein is CASSLGATRADTQYF. The DNA of the CDR3 is TGTGCCAGCAGCTTAGGAGCGACTAGAGCAGATACGCAGTATTTT.

A single count supports this clone. CDR3 sequence (DNA): TGCGCCAGCACCTGGGGGGCTAGCGGGATTTTAGATACGCAGTATTTT. This gives the protein CASTWGASGILDTQYF. The chain joins TRBV5-1 to TRBJ2-3; 9 bases agree with TRBD2. Germline loops: CDR1 SGHRS, CDR2 YFSETQ. Trimming cost V 6 bases and J 5 bases; bases outside gene matches: 13. The CDR3 covers 16 residues.

The CDR3, as DNA: TGTGCCACCGCTAGCGGGAGTTACTACGAGCAGTACTTC. Translated, it gives CATASGSYYEQYF. This chain connects TRBV6-5 to TRBJ2-7, with TRBD2 matching over 10 bases. The CDR3 is 13 amino acids. Germline V gene data show CDR1 as MNHEY and CDR2 as SVGAGI. Trimming took 10 bases from V and 3 from J; bases not matched to a gene: 6.

The chain joins TRBV5-5 to TRBJ2-3; the match to TRBD2 covers 9 bases. Losses at the gene ends were 4 bases for V and 5 bases for J; bases not matched to a gene: 2. Germline lookup yields CDR1 SGHKS and CDR2 YYEKEE (reference sequence). The CDR3 is made up of 13 amino acids. CDR3 sequence reads: CASSLAGRDTQYF. CDR3 nucleotide sequence: TGTGCCAGCAGCCTAGCGGGGAGAGATACGCAGTATTTT.

CDR3 DNA sequence: TGTGCCAGCAGCCCTGGACAGGGAAGGGCAGATACGCAGTATTTT. This codes for CASSPGQGRADTQYF. The chain joins TRBV5-4 to TRBJ2-3; 8 bases agree with TRBD1. Germline V gene data show CDR1 as SGHNT and CDR2 as YYREEE (reference sequence). This CDR3 is built from 15 residues. After removal of 4 bases from V and 4 bases from J, the junction contained 8 bases not matched to a gene.